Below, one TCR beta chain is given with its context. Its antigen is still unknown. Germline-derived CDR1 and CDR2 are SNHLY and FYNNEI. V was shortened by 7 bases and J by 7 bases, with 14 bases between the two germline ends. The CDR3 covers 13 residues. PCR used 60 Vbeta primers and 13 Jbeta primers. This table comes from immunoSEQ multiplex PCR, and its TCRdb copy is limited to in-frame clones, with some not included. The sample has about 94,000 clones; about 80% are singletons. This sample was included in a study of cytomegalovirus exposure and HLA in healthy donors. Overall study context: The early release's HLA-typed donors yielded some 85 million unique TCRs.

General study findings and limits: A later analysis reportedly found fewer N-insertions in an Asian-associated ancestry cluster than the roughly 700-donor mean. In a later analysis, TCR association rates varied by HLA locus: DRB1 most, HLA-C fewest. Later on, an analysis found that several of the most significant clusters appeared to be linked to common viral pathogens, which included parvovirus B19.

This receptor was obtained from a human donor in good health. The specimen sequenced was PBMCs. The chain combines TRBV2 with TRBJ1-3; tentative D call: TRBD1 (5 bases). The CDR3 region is CASTTGVGNTIYF. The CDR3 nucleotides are TGTGCCAGCACTACGGGGGTTGGGAACACCATATATTTT. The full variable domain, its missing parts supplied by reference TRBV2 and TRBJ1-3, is EPEVTQTPSHQVTQMGQEVILRCVPISNHLYFYWYRQILGQKVEFLVSFYNNEISEKSEIFDDQFSVERPDGSNFTLKIRSTKLEDSAMYFCASTTGVGNTIYFGEGSWLTVV.